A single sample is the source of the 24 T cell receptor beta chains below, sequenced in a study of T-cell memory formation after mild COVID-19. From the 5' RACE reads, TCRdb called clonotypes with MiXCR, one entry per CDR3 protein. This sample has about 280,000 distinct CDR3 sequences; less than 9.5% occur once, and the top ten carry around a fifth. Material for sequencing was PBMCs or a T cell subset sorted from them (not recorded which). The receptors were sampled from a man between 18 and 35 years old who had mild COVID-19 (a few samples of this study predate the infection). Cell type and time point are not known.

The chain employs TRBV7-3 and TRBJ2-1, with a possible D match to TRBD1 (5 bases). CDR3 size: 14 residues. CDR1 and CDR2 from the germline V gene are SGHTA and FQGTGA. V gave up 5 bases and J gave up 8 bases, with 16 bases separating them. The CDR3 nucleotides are TGTGCCAGCAGCCGCTGGGGCATTGACTATGAGCAGTTCTTC. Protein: CASSRWGIDYEQFF.

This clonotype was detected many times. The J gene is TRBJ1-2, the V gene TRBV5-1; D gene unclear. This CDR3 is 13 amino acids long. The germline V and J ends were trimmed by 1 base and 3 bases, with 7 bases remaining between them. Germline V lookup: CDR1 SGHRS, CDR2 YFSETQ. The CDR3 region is CASSLNGDYGYTF. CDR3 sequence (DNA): TGCGCCAGCAGCTTGAACGGGGACTATGGCTACACCTTC.

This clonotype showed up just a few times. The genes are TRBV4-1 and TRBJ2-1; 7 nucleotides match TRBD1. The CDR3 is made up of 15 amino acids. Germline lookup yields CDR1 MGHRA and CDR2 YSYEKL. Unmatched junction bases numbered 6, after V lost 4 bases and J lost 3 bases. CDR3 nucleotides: TGCGCCAGCAGCCCGTCGGGACAGTACTACAATGAGCAGTTCTTC. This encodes CASSPSGQYYNEQFF.

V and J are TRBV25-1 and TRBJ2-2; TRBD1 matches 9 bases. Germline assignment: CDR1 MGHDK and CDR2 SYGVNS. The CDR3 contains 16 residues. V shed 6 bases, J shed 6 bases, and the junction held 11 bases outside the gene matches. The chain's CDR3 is CASSQFRDRASGELFF. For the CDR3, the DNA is TGTGCCAGCAGCCAGTTCCGGGACAGGGCCTCCGGGGAGCTGTTTTTT.

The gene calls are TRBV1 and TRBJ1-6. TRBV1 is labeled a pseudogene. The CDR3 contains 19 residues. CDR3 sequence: CTSSQEIDASCGQNSPLHF. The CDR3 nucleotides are TGCACCAGCAGCCAAGAAATTGACGCCAGTTGCGGGCAGAATTCACCCCTCCACTTT.

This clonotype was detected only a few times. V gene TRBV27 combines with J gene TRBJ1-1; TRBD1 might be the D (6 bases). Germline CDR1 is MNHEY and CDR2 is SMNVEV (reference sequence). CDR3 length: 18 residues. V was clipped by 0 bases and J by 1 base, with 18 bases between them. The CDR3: CASSLSDPTGIRNTEAFF. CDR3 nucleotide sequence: TGTGCCAGCAGTTTATCAGACCCTACAGGGATCCGGAACACTGAAGCTTTCTTT.

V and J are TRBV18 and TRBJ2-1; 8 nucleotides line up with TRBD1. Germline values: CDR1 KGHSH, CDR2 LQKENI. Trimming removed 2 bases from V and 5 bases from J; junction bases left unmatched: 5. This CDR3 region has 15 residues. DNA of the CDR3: TGTGCCAGCTCACCAGTCAGGGGGCAAGACAATGAGCAGTTCTTC. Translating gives CASSPVRGQDNEQFF.

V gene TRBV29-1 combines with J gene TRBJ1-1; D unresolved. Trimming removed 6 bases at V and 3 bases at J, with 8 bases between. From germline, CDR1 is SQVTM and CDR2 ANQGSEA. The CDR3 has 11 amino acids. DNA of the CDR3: TGCAGCGTCGGTTTCGACACTGAAGCTTTCTTT. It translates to CSVGFDTEAFF.

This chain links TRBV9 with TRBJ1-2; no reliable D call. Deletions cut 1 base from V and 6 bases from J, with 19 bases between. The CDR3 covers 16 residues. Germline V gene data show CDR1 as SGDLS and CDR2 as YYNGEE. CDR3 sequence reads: CASSVLPRALEDGYTF. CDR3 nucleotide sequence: TGTGCCAGCAGCGTACTCCCTAGGGCTTTGGAGGATGGCTACACCTTC.

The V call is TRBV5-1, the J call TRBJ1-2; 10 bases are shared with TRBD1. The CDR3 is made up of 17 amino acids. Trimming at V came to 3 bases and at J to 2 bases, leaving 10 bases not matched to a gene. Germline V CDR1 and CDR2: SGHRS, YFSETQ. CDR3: CASSYAPGQGLNYGYTF. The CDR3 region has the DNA TGCGCCAGCAGCTACGCCCCGGGACAGGGGCTCAACTATGGCTACACCTTC. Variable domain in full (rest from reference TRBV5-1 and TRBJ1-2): KAGVTQTPRYLIKTRGQQVTLSCSPISGHRSVSWYQQTPGQGLQFLFEYFSETQRNKGNFPGRFSGRQFSNSRSEMNVSTLELGDSALYLCASSYAPGQGLNYGYTFGSGTRLTVV.

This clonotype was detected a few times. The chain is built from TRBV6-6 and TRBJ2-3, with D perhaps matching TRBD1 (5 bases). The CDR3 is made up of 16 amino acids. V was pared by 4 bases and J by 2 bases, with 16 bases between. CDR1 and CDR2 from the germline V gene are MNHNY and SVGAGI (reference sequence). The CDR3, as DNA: TGTGCCAGCAGTTTTTTGCTGGGGCCCCTCACAGATACGCAGTATTTT. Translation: CASSFLLGPLTDTQYF.

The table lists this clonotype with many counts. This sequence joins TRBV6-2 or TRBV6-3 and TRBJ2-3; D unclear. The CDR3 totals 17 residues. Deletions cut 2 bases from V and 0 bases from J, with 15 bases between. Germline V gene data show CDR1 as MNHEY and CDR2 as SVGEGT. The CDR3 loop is CASSYRAGHSSTDTQYF. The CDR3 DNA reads TGTGCCAGCAGTTACAGGGCAGGCCATTCGAGCACAGATACGCAGTATTTT.

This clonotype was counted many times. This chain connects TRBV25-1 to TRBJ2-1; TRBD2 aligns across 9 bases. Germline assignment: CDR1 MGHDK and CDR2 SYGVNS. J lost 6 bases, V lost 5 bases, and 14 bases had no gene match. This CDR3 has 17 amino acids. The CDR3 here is CASSKGWELAGPNEQFF. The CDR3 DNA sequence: TGTGCCAGCAGTAAAGGGTGGGAGCTAGCGGGGCCCAATGAGCAGTTCTTC.

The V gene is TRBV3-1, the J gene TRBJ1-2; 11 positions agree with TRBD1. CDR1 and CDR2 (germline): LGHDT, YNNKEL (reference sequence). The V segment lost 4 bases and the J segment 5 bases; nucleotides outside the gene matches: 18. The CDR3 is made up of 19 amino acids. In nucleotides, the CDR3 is TGTGCCAGCAGCCTGACAACCGGGACAGGGGGTAGCCATGGTTATGGCTACACCTTC. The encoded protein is CASSLTTGTGGSHGYGYTF.

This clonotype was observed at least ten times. DNA for the CDR3: TGCGCCAGCAGCAGGGTGGGGACAATGGGCTACAATGAGCAGTTCTTC. This codes for CASSRVGTMGYNEQFF. The gene calls are TRBV5-1 and TRBJ2-1; TRBD1 is a possible D gene (6 bases). The V end was cut by 4 bases, the J end by 3 bases, with 17 bases between. Germline loops: CDR1 SGHRS, CDR2 YFSETQ. The CDR3 totals 16 residues.

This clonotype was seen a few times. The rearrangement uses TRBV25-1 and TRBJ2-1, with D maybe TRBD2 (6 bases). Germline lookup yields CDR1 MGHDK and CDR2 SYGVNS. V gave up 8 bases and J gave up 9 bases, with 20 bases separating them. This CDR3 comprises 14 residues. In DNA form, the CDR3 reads TGTGCCAGCGGAGGGTGGGGCGGAGGTAGTGAGCAGTTCTTC. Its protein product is CASGGWGGGSEQFF.

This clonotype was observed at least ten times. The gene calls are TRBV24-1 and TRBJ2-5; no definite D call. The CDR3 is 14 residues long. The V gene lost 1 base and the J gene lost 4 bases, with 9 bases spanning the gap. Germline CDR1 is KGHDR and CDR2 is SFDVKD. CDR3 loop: CATSDFSPTETQYF. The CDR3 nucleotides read TGTGCCACCAGTGATTTTTCACCCACAGAGACCCAGTACTTC.

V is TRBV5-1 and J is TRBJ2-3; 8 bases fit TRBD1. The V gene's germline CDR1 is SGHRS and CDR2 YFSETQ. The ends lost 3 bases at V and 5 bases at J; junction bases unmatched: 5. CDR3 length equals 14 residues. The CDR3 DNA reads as TGCGCCAGCAGCTGGACAGGGTTCGGAGATACGCAGTATTTT. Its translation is CASSWTGFGDTQYF.

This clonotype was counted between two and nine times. CDR3 region: CASSFGGLSYNEQFF. In DNA, the CDR3 is TGTGCCAGCAGCTTCGGGGGGCTCTCCTACAATGAGCAGTTCTTC. The chain has TRBV7-3 and TRBJ2-1; maybe TRBD2 (7 bases). The CDR3 runs to 15 residues. Germline V gene lookup returns CDR1 SGHTA and CDR2 FQGTGA. V was trimmed by 3 bases and J by 0 bases, leaving 9 bases between them.

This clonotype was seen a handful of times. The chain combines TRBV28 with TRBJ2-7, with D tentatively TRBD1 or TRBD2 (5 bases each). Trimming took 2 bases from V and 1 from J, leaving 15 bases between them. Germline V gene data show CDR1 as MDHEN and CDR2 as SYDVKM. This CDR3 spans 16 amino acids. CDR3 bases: TGTGCCAGCAGTTTAACGCGATTTGGGGGTTCCTACGAGCAGTACGTC. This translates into CASSLTRFGGSYEQYV.

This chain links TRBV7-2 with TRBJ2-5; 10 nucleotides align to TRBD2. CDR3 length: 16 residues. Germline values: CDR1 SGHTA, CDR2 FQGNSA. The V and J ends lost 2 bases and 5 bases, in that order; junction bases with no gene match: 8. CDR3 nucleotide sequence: TGTGCCAGCAGCTTATCCAGCGGGGGGGCTTGGGAGACCCAGTACTTC. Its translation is CASSLSSGGAWETQYF.

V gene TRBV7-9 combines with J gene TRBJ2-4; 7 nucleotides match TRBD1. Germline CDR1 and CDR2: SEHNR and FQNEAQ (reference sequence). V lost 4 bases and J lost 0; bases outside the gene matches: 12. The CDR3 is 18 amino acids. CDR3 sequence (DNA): TGTGCCAGCAGCTCAAACAGACAGGGAGAAATAGCCAAAAACATTCAGTACTTC. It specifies CASSSNRQGEIAKNIQYF. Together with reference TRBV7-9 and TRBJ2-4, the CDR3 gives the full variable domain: DTGVSQNPRHKITKRGQNVTFRCDPISEHNRLYWYRQTLGQGPEFLTYFQNEAQLEKSRLLSDRFSAERPKGSFSTLEIQRTEQGDSAMYLCASSSNRQGEIAKNIQYFGAGTRLSVL.

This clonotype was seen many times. Here the CDR3 reads CASSLLGPYEQYV. CDR3 nucleotides: TGTGCCAGCAGCTTACTGGGGCCCTACGAGCAGTACGTC. This chain links TRBV7-8 with TRBJ2-7; a weak D match, TRBD1 (5 bases). The germline V gene encodes CDR1 SGHVS and CDR2 FQNEAQ. This CDR3 spans 13 amino acids. With 2 bases removed from V and 2 bases from J, the gap between germline ends came to 7 bases.

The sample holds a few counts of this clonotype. CDR3 amino acids: CSGGHQFQETQYF. Written as DNA, the CDR3 is TGCAGCGGAGGACACCAGTTCCAAGAGACCCAGTACTTC. The chain has TRBV29-1 and TRBJ2-5, with a tentative D call TRBD1 (5 bases). The CDR3 has 13 amino acids. V was cut by 7 bases and J by 1 base, with 13 bases left in between. Germline V lookup: CDR1 SQVTM, CDR2 ANQGSEA.